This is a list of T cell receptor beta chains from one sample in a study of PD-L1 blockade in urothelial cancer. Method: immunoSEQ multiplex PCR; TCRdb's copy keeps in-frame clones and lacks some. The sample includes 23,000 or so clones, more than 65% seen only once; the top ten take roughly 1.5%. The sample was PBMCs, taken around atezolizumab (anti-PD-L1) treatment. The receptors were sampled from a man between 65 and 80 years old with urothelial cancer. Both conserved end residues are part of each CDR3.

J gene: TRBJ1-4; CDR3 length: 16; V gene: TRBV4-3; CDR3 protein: CASSQERTGGVGKLFF
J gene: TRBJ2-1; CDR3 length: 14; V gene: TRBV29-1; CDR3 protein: CSVESGFPGNEQFF
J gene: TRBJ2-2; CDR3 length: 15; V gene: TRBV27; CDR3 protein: CASSGGGANTGELFF
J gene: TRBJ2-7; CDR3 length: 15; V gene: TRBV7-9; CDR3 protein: CASSHASGSFYEQYF
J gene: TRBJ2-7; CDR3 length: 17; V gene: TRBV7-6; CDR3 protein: CASSLGTSGSNIYEQYF
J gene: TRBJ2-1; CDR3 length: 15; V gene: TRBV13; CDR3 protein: CASSLKDFLYNEQFF
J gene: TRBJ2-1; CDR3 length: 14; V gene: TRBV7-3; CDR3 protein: CASSQGGSYNEQFF
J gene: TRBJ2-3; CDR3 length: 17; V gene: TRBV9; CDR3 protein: CASSPGEGNWGTDTQYF
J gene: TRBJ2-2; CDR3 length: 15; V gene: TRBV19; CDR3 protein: CASTSGAWGTGELFF
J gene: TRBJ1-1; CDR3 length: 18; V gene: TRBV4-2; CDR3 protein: CASSQVSQMGVLGTEAFF
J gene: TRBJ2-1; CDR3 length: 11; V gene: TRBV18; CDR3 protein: CASSFNNEQFF
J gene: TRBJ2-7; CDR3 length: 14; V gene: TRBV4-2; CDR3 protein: CASSRPGQGYEQYF
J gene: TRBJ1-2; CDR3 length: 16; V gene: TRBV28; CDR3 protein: CASSFMATQAKYGYTF
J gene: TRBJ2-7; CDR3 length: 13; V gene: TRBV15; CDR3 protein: CATSRERTSRQYF
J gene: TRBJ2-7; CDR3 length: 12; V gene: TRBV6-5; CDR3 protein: CASSSAVYEQYF
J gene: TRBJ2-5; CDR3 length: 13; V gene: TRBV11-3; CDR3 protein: CASSPSGMETQYF
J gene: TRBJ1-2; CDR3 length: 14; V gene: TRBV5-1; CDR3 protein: CASSNTGTPERCAF
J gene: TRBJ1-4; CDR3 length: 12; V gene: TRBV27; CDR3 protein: CASRGPNEKLFF
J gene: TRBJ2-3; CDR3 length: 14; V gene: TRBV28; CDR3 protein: CASSYEQGTDTQYF
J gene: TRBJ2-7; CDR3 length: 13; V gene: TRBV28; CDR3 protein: CASSLARYYEQYF
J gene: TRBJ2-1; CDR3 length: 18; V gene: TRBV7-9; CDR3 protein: CASSSTTGGQDSYNEQFF
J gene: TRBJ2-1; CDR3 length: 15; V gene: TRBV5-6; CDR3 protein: CASSVGWDRDNEQFF
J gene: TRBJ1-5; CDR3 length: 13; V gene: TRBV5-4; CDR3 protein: CASSKGGQEPQHF
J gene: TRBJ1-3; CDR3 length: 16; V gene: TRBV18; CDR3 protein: CASSPETGNSGNTIYF
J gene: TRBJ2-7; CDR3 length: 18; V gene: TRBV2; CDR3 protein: CASSLSVYSGDHLNEQYF
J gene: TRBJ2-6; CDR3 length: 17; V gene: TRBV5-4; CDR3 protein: CASSLGPGDVGANVLTF
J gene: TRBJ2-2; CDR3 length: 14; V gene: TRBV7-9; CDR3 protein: CASSVLARTGELFF
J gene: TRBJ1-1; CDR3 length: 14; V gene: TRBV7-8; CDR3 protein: CASSSGQGRNEAFF
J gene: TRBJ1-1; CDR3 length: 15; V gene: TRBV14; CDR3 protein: CASSQDLNRHTEAFF